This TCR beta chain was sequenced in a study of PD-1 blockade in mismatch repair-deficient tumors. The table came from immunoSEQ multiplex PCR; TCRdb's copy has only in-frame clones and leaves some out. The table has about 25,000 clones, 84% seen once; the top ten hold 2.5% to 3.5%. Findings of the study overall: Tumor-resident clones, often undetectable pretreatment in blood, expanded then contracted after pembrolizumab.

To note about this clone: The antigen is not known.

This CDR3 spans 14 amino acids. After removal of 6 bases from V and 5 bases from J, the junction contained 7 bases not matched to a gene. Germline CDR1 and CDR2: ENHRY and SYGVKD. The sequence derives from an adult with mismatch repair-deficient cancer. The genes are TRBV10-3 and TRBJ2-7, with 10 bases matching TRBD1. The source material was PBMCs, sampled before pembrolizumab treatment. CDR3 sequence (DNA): TGTGCCATCAGCCCCGGGACAGGGGAAGACGAGCAGTACTTC. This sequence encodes CAISPGTGEDEQYF.